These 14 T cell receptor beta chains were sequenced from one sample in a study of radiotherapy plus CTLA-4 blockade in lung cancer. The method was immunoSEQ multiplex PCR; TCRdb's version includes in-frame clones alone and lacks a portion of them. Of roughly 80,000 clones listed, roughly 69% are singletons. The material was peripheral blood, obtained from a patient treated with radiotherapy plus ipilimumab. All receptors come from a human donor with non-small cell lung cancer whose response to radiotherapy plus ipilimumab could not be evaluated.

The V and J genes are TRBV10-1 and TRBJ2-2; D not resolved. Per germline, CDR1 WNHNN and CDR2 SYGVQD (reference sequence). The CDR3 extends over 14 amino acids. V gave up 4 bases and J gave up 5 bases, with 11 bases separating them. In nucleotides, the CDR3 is TGCGCCAGCAGTGGTCTACTTGAAACCGGGGAGCTGTTTTTT. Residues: CASSGLLETGELFF.

As DNA, the CDR3 is TGCGCCAGCTCACCAGGCCTAACCCACGAGCAGTACTTC. Residues: CASSPGLTHEQYF. The chain uses TRBV10-1 and TRBJ2-7; D gene unclear. Germline V gene data show CDR1 as WNHNN and CDR2 as SYGVQD (reference sequence). V was pared by 8 bases and J by 5 bases, with 16 bases between. The CDR3 length is 13 residues.

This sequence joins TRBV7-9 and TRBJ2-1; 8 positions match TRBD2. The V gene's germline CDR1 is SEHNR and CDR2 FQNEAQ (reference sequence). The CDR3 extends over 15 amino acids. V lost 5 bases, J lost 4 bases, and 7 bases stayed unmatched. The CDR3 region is CASSGSGGGYNEQFF. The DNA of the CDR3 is TGTGCCAGCAGCGGGAGCGGGGGAGGATACAATGAGCAGTTCTTC.

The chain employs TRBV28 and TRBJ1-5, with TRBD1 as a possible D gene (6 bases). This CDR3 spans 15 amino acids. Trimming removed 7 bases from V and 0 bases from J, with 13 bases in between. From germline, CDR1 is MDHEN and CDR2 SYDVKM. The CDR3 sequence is CASTLGGNSNQPQHF. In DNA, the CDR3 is TGTGCCAGCACTCTAGGGGGAAATAGCAATCAGCCCCAGCATTTT. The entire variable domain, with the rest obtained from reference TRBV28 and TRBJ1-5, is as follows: DVKVTQSSRYLVKRTGEKVFLECVQDMDHENMFWYRQDPGLGLRLIYFSYDVKMKEKGDIPEGYSVSREKKERFSLILESASTNQTSMYLCASTLGGNSNQPQHFGDGTRLSIL.

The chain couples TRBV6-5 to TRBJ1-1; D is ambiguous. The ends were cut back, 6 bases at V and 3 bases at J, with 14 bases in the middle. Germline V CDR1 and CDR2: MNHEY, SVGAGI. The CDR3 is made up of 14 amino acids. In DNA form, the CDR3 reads TGTGCCAGCAGACCACACTTACTATACACTGAAGCTTTCTTT. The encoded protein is CASRPHLLYTEAFF.

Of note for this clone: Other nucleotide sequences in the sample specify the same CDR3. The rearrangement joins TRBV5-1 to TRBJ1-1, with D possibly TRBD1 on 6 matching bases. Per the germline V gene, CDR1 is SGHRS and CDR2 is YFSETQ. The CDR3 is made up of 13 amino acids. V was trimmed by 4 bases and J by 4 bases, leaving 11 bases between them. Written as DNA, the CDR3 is TGCGCCAGCAGCCTAAGGGGGGGCACTGAAGCTTTCTTT. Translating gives CASSLRGGTEAFF.

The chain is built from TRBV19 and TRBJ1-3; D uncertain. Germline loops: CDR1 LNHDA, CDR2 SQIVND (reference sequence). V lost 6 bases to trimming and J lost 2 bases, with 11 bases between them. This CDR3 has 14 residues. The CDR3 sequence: CASRGGNPGNTIYF. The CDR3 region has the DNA TGTGCCAGTAGAGGAGGTAACCCTGGAAACACCATATATTTT.

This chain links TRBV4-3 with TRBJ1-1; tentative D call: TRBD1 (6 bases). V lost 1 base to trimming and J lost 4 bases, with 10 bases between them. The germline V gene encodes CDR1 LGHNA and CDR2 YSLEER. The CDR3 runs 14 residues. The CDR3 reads CASSQVRQATEAFF. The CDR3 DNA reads TGCGCCAGCAGCCAAGTACGACAGGCCACTGAAGCTTTCTTT.

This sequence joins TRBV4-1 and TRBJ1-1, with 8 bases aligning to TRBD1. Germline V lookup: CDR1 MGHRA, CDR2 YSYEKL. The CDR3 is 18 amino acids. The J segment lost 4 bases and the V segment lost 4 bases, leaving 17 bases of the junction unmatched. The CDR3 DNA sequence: TGCGCCAGCAGCCGATACTGGGGTGGACAGGGCCCTTTCACTGAAGCTTTCTTT. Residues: CASSRYWGGQGPFTEAFF.

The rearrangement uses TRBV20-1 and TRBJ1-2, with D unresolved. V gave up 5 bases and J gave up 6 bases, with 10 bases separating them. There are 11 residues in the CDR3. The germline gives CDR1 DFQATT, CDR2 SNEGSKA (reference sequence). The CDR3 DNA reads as TGCAGTGCTTATATAAGCGATGGCTACACCTTC. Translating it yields CSAYISDGYTF.

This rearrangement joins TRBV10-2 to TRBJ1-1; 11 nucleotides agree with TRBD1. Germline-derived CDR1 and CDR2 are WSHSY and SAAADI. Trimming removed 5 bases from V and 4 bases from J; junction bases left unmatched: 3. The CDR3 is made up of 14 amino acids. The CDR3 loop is CASSTGTGGTEAFF. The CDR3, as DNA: TGCGCCAGCAGTACCGGGACAGGGGGCACTGAAGCTTTCTTT.

Here the CDR3 DNA reads TGTGCCAGTAGGGAAACAGGGATTGGCACAGATACGCAGTATTTT. Its protein product is CASRETGIGTDTQYF. J is TRBJ2-3 and V is TRBV19, with a tentative D call TRBD1 (6 bases). Per the germline V gene, CDR1 is LNHDA and CDR2 is SQIVND (reference sequence). The CDR3 contains 15 residues. Trimming shortened V by 6 bases and J by 1 base, and 14 bases separated the two germline ends.

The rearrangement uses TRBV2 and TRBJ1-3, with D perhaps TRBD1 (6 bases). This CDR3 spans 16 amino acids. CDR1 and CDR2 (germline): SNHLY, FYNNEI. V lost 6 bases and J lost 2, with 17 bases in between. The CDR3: CASRRTASLAGNTIYF. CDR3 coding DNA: TGTGCCAGCAGGCGGACAGCTTCTCTGGCTGGAAACACCATATATTTT.

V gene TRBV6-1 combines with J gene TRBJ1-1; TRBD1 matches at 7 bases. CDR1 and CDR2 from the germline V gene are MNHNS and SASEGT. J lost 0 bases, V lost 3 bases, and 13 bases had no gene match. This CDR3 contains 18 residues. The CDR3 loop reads CASSDRRRLGGMNTEAFF. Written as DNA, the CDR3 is TGTGCCAGCAGTGACCGAAGAAGATTAGGGGGCATGAACACTGAAGCTTTCTTT.